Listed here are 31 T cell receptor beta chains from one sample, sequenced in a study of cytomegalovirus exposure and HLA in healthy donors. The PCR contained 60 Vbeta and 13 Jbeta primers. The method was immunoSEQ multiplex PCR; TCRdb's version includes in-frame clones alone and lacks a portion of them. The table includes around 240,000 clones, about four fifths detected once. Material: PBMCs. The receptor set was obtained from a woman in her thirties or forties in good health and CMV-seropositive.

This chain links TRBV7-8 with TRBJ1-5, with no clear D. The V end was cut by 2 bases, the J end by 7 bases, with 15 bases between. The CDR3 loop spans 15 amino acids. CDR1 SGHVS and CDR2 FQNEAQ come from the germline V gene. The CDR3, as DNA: TGTGCCAGCAGCTTAACGGATTCAGGTGGCCAGCCCCAGCATTTT. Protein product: CASSLTDSGGQPQHF.

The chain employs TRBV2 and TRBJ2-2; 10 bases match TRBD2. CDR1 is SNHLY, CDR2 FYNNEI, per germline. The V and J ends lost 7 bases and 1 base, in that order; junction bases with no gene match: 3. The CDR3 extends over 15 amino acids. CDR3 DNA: TGTGCCAGCAAGCGACTAGCGGGGAACACCGGGGAGCTGTTTTTT. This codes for CASKRLAGNTGELFF.

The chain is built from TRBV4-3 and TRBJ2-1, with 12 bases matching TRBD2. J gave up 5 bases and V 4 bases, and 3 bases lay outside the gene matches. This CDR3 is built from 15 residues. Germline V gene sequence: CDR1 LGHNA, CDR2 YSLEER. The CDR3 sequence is CASSLGLAGNNEQFF. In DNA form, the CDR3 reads TGCGCCAGCAGCCTCGGACTAGCGGGGAACAATGAGCAGTTCTTC.

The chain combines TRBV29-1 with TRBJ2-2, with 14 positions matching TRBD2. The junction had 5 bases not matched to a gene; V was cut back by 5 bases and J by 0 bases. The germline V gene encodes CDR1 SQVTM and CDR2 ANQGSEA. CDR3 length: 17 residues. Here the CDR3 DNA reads TGCAGCGTTTCGGGACTAGCGGGGGCTACGAACACCGGGGAGCTGTTTTTT. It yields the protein CSVSGLAGATNTGELFF.

For the CDR3, the DNA is TGTGCCATCAGTGATTTGGGACAGGGACTGGATGGCTACACCTTC. Translation gives CAISDLGQGLDGYTF. This chain joins TRBV10-3 and TRBJ1-2, with TRBD1 matching over 9 bases. The CDR3 covers 15 residues. The germline V gene encodes CDR1 ENHRY and CDR2 SYGVKD. Trimming removed 3 bases from V and 6 bases from J; junction bases left unmatched: 8.

This chain's CDR3 is CASSQEATGTYYEQYF. The CDR3 nucleotides are TGCGCCAGCAGCCAAGAAGCAACAGGGACCTACTACGAGCAGTACTTC. This rearrangement joins TRBV4-3 to TRBJ2-7; D possibly corresponds to TRBD1 (6 bases). Germline values: CDR1 LGHNA, CDR2 YSLEER. Trimming removed 0 bases from V and 3 bases from J, with 15 bases in between. This CDR3 comprises 16 residues.

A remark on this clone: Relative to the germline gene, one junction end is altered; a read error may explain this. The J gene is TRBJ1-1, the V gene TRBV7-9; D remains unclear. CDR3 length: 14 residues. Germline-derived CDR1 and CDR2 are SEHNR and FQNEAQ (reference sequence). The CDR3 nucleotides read TGTTCCAGCAGCTTAGGAGTAGAGAAGATGGAAGCTTTCTTT. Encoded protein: CSSSLGVEKMEAFF.

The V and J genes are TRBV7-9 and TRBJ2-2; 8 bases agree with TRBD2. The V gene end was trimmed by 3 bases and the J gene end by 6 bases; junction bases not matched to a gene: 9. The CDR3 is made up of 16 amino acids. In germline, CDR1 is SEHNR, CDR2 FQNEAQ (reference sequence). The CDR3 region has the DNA TGTGCCAGCAGCTTCTCGATTAGCGGGGCTGCCGGGGAGCTGTTTTTT. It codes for CASSFSISGAAGELFF.

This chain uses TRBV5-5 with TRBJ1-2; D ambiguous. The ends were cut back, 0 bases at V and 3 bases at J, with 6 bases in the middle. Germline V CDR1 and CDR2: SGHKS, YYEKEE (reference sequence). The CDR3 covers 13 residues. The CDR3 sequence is CASSLGGYYGYTF. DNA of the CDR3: TGTGCCAGCAGCTTGGGAGGGTACTATGGCTACACCTTC.

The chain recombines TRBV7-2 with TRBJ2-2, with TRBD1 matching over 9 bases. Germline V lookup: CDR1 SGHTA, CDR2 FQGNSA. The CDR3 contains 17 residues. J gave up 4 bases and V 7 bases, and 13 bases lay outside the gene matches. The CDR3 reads CASTVLRTGALTGELFF. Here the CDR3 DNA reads TGTGCCAGCACCGTACTCCGGACAGGGGCGCTCACCGGGGAGCTGTTTTTT. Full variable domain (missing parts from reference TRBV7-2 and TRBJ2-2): GAGVSQSPSNKVTEKGKDVELRCDPISGHTALYWYRQSLGQGLEFLIYFQGNSAPDKSGLPSDRFSAERTGGSVSTLTIQRTQQEDSAVYLCASTVLRTGALTGELFFGEGSRLTVL.

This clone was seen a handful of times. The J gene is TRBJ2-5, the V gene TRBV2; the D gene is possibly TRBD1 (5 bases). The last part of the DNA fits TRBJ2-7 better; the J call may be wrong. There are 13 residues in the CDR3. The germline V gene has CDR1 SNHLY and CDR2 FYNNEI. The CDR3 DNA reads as TGTGCCAGCTCGCAGGGTTGGACCTACGAGCAGTACTTC. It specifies CASSQGWTYEQYF.

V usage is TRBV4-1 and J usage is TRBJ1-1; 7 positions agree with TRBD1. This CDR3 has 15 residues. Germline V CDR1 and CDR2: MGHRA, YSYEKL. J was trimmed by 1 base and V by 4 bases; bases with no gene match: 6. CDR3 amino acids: CASSRGGTENTEAFF. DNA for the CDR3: TGCGCCAGCAGCCGAGGAGGGACAGAGAACACTGAAGCTTTCTTT.

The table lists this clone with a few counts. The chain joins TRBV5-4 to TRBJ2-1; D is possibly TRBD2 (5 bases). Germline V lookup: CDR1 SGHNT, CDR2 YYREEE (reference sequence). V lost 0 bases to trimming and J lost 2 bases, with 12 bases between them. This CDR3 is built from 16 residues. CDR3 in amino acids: CASSLGRPGTYNEQFF. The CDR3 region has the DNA TGTGCCAGCAGCTTGGGCCGCCCGGGGACCTACAATGAGCAGTTCTTC.

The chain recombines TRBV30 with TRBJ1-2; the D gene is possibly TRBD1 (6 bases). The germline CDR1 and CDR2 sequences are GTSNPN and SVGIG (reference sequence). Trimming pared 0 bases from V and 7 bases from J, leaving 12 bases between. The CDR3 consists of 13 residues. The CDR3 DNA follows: TGTGCCTGGAGTGTGAAGGGGGTAGGTGGCTACACCTTC. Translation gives CAWSVKGVGGYTF.

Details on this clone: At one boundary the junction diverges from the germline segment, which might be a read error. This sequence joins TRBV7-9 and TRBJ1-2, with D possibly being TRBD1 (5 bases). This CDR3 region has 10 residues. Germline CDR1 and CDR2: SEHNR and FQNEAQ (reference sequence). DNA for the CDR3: TGTGCCAGCAGCGCCGGGACTCCAATCTTC. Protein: CASSAGTPIF. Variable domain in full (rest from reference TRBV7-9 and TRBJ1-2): DTGVSQNPRHKITKRGQNVTFRCDPISEHNRLYWYRQTLGQGPEFLTYFQNEAQLEKSRLLSDRFSAERPKGSFSTLEIQRTEQGDSAMYLCASSAGTPIFGSGTRLTVV.

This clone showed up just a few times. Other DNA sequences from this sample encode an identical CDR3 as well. The CDR3 spells CASSLGGGTEAFF. As DNA, the CDR3 is TGTGCCAGCAGTTTAGGGGGGGGCACTGAAGCTTTCTTT. V gene TRBV27 combines with J gene TRBJ1-1, with D possibly TRBD1 on 5 matching bases. Per the germline V gene, CDR1 is MNHEY and CDR2 is SMNVEV (reference sequence). Trimming took off 2 bases at V and 4 bases at J, with 8 bases between the two ends. The CDR3 consists of 13 residues.

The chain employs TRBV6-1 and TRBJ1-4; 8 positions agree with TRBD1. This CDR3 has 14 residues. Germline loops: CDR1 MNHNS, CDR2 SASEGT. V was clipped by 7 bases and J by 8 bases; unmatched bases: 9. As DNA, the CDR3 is TGTGCCAGCAAGTCAGGGGGCGCCGGCGAAAAACTGTTTTTT. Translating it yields CASKSGGAGEKLFF.

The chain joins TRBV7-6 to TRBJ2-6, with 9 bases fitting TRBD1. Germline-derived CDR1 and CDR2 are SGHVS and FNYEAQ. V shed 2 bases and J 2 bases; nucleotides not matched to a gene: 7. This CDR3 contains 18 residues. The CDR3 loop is CASSLFQQGATGANVLTF. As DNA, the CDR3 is TGTGCCAGCAGCTTATTTCAACAGGGGGCAACTGGGGCCAACGTCCTGACTTTC.

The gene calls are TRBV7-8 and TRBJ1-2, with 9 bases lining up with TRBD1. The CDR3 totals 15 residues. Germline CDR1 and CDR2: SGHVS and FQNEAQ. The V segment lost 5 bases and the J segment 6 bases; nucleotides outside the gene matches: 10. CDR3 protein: CASSTTGTGPHGYTF. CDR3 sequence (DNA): TGTGCCAGCAGCACAACCGGGACAGGGCCTCATGGCTACACCTTC. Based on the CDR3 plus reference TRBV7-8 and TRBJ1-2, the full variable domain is GAGVSQSPRYKVAKRGQDVALRCDPISGHVSLFWYQQALGQGPEFLTYFQNEAQLDKSGLPSDRFFAERPEGSVSTLKIQRTQQEDSAVYLCASSTTGTGPHGYTFGSGTRLTVV.

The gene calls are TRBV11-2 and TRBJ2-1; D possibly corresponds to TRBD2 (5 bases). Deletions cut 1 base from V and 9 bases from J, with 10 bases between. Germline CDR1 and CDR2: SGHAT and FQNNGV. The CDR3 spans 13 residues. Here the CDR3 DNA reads TGTGCCAGCAGCTTAGGTCTAGCTCGTGAGCAGTTCTTC. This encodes CASSLGLAREQFF.

CDR3: CASSQERGGPDTQYF. The CDR3 nucleotides are TGCGCCAGCAGCCAAGAGAGGGGGGGCCCAGATACGCAGTATTTT. The chain is built from TRBV4-1 and TRBJ2-3, with D perhaps TRBD2 (7 bases). CDR1 is MGHRA and CDR2 is YSYEKL in the germline V gene. The CDR3 consists of 15 residues. Between the trimmed V and J ends, which lost 0 bases and 4 bases, there was a span of 11 bases.

The CDR3: CASSRVGYGYTF. The CDR3 bases are TGTGCCAGCAGCAGGGTAGGCTATGGCTACACCTTC. The chain combines TRBV27 with TRBJ1-2; perhaps TRBD1 as D (5 bases). The CDR3 has 12 residues. V lost 6 bases and J 4 bases, leaving 9 bases between the germline ends. Germline V gene sequence: CDR1 MNHEY, CDR2 SMNVEV (reference sequence).

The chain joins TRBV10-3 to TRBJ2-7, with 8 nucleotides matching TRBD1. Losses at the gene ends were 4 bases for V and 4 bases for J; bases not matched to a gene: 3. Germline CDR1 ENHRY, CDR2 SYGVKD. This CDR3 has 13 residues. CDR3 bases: TGTGCCATCAGTGCTGACAGGGGTTACGAGCAGTACTTC. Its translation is CAISADRGYEQYF.

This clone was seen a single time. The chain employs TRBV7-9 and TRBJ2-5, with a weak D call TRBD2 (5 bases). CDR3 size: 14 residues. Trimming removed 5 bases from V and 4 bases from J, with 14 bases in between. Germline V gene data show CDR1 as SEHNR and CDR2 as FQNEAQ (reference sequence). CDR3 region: CASSPREGSETQYF. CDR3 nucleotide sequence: TGTGCCAGCAGCCCCCGGGAAGGGTCAGAGACCCAGTACTTC.

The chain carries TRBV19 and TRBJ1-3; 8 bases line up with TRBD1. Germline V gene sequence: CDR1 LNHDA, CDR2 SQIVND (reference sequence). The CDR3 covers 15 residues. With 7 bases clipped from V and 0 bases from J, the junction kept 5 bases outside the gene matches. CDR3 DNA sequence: TGTGCCAGTACCCGCAGGGGGCCCTCTGGAAACACCATATATTTT. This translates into CASTRRGPSGNTIYF.

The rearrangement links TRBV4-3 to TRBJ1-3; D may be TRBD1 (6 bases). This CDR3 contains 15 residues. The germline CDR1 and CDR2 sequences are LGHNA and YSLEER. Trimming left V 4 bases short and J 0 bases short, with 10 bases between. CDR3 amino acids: CASSPRDNSGNTIYF. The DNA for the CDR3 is TGCGCCAGCAGCCCCCGGGACAACTCTGGAAACACCATATATTTT.

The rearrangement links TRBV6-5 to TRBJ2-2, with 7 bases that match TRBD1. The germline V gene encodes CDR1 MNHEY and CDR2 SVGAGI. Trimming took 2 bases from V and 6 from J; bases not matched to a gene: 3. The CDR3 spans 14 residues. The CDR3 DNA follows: TGTGCCAGCAGTTACAGGGGGCGCGCCGGGGAGCTGTTTTTT. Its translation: CASSYRGRAGELFF.

This CDR3 reads CASSPRDRGDSPLHF. In DNA form, the CDR3 reads TGTGCCAGCTCACCCCGGGACAGGGGGGATTCACCCCTCCACTTT. This chain links TRBV18 with TRBJ1-6; 11 positions agree with TRBD1. V dropped 3 bases and J dropped 8; count of bases not matched to a gene: 3. The CDR3 runs 15 residues. CDR1 and CDR2 (germline): KGHSH, LQKENI.

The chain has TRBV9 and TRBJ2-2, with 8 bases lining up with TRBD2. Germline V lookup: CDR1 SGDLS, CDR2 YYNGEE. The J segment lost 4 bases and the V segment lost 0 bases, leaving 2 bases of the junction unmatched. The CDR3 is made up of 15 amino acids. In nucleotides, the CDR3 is TGTGCCAGCAGCGTAGAGCGGGGGTTCACCGGGGAGCTGTTTTTT. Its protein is CASSVERGFTGELFF.

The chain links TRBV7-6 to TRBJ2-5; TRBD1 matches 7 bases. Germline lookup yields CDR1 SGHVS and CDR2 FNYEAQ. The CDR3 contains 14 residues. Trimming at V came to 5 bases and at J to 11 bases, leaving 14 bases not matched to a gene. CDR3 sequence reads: CASSPGTAPLEQYF. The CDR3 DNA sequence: TGTGCCAGCAGCCCTGGGACAGCTCCGTTAGAGCAGTACTTC.

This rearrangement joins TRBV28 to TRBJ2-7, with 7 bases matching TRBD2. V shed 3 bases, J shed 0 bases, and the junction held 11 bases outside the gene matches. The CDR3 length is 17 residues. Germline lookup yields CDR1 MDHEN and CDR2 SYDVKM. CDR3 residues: CASSFSLAATPSYEQYF. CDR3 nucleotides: TGTGCCAGCAGTTTTTCTCTAGCGGCTACCCCCTCCTACGAGCAGTACTTC.